This TCR beta chain was sequenced in a study of blood T cells in healthy people across ages. Study results and limitations: Roughly linear age-related decline in beta diversity appeared, significant by age about 40. No conclusive comparison of naive versus antigen-experienced cells was possible with unsorted PBMCs. Diversity figures derived from one million T cells were judged to underestimate the true value.

A second PCR of 7 to 11 cycles used a sample-barcoded 5' primer and a J-beta primer mix. TCRdb re-called the 5' RACE reads with MiXCR, one entry per CDR3 protein. The sample lists just over 800,000 distinct CDR3 sequences; less than 80% were seen once. V lost 5 bases to trimming and J lost 0 bases; unmatched junction nucleotides: 3. The CDR3 runs 14 residues. Germline CDR1 is SGHTA and CDR2 is FQGNSA. Concerning this clonotype itself: The antigen remains undetermined.

The V call is TRBV7-2, the J call TRBJ1-2; 7 bases fit TRBD1. The clonotype originates from a man aged 25 to 40 in good health. The sample comprised blood. CDR3 nucleotide sequence: TGTGCCAGCAGCCCAGGGGGGTCTAACTATGGCTACACCTTC. Amino acids: CASSPGGSNYGYTF.